A single sample gave rise to the 29 T cell receptor beta chains below, sequenced in a study of T cells expressing NK-cell markers. Using the 5' RACE reads, TCRdb records one entry per CDR3 protein without DNA. This sample contains roughly 420,000 distinct CDR3 sequences. Sequences were obtained from blood T cells: a sorted CD56 or NKG2C T cell subset, CD4+ or CD8+ T cells, or bulk PBMC T cells (not recorded which). Receptors were obtained from a woman aged 18 to 75 in good health.

This rearrangement joins TRBV18 to TRBJ1-4; TCRdb gives TRBD1 as the D gene, but with no DNA this cannot be confirmed. The CDR3 consists of 16 residues. Germline values: CDR1 KGHSH, CDR2 LQKENI. CDR3 amino acids: CASSPNRGGTNEKLFF.

This chain uses TRBV7-2 with TRBJ2-2; TCRdb's D call, TRBD2, is unchecked because there is no DNA. CDR3 length: 15 residues. Germline lookup yields CDR1 SGHTA and CDR2 FQGNSA. The CDR3 sequence is CASSLRGMGTGELFF.

The rearrangement links TRBV25-1 to TRBJ2-1; TCRdb reports TRBD2, a call that lacks DNA to check it against. Germline V gene data show CDR1 as MGHDK and CDR2 as SYGVNS. The CDR3 runs to 20 residues. The CDR3 is CASSENRGLAGMSLHNEQFF.

J is TRBJ2-7 and V is TRBV2. This CDR3 is built from 13 residues. Germline V gives CDR1 SNHLY, CDR2 FYNNEI. This CDR3 is CASKRRSSYEQYF.

The chain carries TRBV7-9 and TRBJ2-2. This CDR3 is built from 14 residues. Germline assignment: CDR1 SEHNR and CDR2 FQNEAQ (reference sequence). The CDR3 sequence is CASSLADTHGELFF.

The V and J genes are TRBV7-3 and TRBJ2-7; TCRdb's D call of TRBD1 is untestable without DNA. The CDR3 length is 15 residues. Germline assignment: CDR1 SGHTA and CDR2 FQGTGA. The CDR3 sequence: CASSLYSGAGNEQYF.

This sequence joins TRBV27 and TRBJ2-1; checking the TCRdb D call of TRBD2 is not possible without DNA. Germline V gene sequence: CDR1 MNHEY, CDR2 SMNVEV (reference sequence). CDR3 size: 15 residues. The CDR3 loop is CASSAGRAPYNEQFF.

J is TRBJ1-2 and V is TRBV30. CDR3 length: 13 residues. Germline-derived CDR1 and CDR2 are GTSNPN and SVGIG (reference sequence). CDR3 loop: CAWSSQGLYGYTF.

The rearrangement links TRBV11-1 to TRBJ2-3; TCRdb's D call of TRBD1 is untestable without DNA. Looked up from germline, CDR1 is SGHAT and CDR2 is FQDESV (reference sequence). The CDR3 is 15 amino acids. Here the CDR3 reads CASSRGTGVQDTQYF.

V is TRBV12-3 or TRBV12-4 and J is TRBJ1-4. The CDR3 loop spans 13 amino acids. This chain's CDR3 is CASSSSEDEKLFF.

The V call is TRBV4-2, the J call TRBJ2-1. The germline V gene encodes CDR1 LGHNA and CDR2 YNFKEQ. This CDR3 region has 15 residues. The CDR3 reads CASSQPFDSYNEQFF.

The chain combines TRBV4-2 with TRBJ2-2; TCRdb returns TRBD2, unconfirmable since there is no DNA. The CDR3 is made up of 15 amino acids. Germline values: CDR1 LGHNA, CDR2 YNFKEQ. The CDR3 loop is CASSHRGSGTGELFF.

V gene TRBV30 combines with J gene TRBJ2-1. The CDR3 spans 14 residues. CDR1 is GTSNPN, CDR2 SVGIG, per germline (reference sequence). The CDR3: CACQTQDSYNEQFF.

The chain has TRBV27 and TRBJ1-3. This CDR3 comprises 15 residues. Per the germline V gene, CDR1 is MNHEY and CDR2 is SMNVEV (reference sequence). CDR3 protein: CASSFTRETGNTIYF.

The chain uses TRBV5-1 and TRBJ1-1; TCRdb's D call, TRBD1, is unchecked because there is no DNA. Germline CDR1 SGHRS, CDR2 YFSETQ. This CDR3 region has 14 residues. The CDR3 spells CASSPGQARTEAFF.

CDR3 residues: CASTLGQNPNTQYF. V is TRBV7-2 and J is TRBJ2-3; TCRdb's D call of TRBD1 is untestable without DNA. The CDR3 is 14 residues long. Germline V gene lookup returns CDR1 SGHTA and CDR2 FQGNSA.

This chain connects TRBV20-1 to TRBJ1-2; TCRdb's D gene call, TRBD1, goes unchecked for lack of DNA. The CDR3 totals 14 residues. In germline, CDR1 is DFQATT, CDR2 SNEGSKA (reference sequence). This CDR3 reads CSAPDREESWGYTF.

The V and J genes are TRBV19 and TRBJ2-5; the TCRdb D gene call, TRBD2, has no DNA to confirm it. CDR1 is LNHDA, CDR2 SQIVND, per germline (reference sequence). This CDR3 region has 16 residues. CDR3 loop: CASSMGSGGLQETQYF.

The chain employs TRBV6-1 and TRBJ2-3; TCRdb's D call of TRBD2 is untestable without DNA. The CDR3 runs 16 residues. Per the germline V gene, CDR1 is MNHNS and CDR2 is SASEGT. CDR3 region: CASSRTSGKYTDTQYF.

The CDR3: CASSHRREAGELFF. The chain uses TRBV7-2 and TRBJ2-2; TCRdb's D call of TRBD2 is untestable without DNA. The CDR3 has 14 residues. The V gene's germline CDR1 is SGHTA and CDR2 FQGNSA.

V and J are TRBV20-1 and TRBJ2-3; TCRdb lists TRBD2, though no DNA is available to test this call. The CDR3 contains 15 residues. Germline loops: CDR1 DFQATT, CDR2 SNEGSKA (reference sequence). This CDR3 reads CSAREVGVAPDTQYF.

The chain is built from TRBV21-1 and TRBJ2-5. TRBV21-1 is tagged as a pseudogene. This CDR3 region has 12 residues. CDR3 residues: CASLKDGETQYF.

The chain has TRBV3-1 and TRBJ1-6. Germline assignment: CDR1 LGHDT and CDR2 YNNKEL (reference sequence). The CDR3 is made up of 11 amino acids. CDR3 sequence reads: CASSQGATRRF.

This chain uses TRBV6-1 with TRBJ1-5; TCRdb reports TRBD1, a call that lacks DNA to check it against. The CDR3 runs to 15 residues. Germline V CDR1 and CDR2: MNHNS, SASEGT. The CDR3 region is CASSGTRGGNQPQHF.

CDR3 sequence: CASSRTVSVNTEAFF. V usage is TRBV7-2 and J usage is TRBJ1-1. The CDR3 is 15 residues long. CDR1 SGHTA and CDR2 FQGNSA come from the germline V gene.

This chain uses TRBV27 with TRBJ2-7. The CDR3 length is 12 residues. Germline V gives CDR1 MNHEY, CDR2 SMNVEV (reference sequence). This chain's CDR3 is CASGWQPYEQYF.

This chain connects TRBV7-2 to TRBJ1-1. Germline assignment: CDR1 SGHTA and CDR2 FQGNSA. The CDR3 spans 15 residues. CDR3 in amino acids: CASSLLGLMNTEAFF.

The chain recombines TRBV5-1 with TRBJ2-3; TCRdb returns TRBD1, unconfirmable since there is no DNA. This CDR3 spans 15 amino acids. Germline V gene sequence: CDR1 SGHRS, CDR2 YFSETQ. The CDR3 loop reads CASSTRQTSTDTQYF.

This rearrangement joins TRBV7-9 to TRBJ1-5; the D gene TCRdb calls, TRBD1, cannot be checked with no DNA. In germline, CDR1 is SEHNR, CDR2 FQNEAQ (reference sequence). The CDR3 runs 14 residues. The CDR3 loop reads CASSSSNREQPQHF.